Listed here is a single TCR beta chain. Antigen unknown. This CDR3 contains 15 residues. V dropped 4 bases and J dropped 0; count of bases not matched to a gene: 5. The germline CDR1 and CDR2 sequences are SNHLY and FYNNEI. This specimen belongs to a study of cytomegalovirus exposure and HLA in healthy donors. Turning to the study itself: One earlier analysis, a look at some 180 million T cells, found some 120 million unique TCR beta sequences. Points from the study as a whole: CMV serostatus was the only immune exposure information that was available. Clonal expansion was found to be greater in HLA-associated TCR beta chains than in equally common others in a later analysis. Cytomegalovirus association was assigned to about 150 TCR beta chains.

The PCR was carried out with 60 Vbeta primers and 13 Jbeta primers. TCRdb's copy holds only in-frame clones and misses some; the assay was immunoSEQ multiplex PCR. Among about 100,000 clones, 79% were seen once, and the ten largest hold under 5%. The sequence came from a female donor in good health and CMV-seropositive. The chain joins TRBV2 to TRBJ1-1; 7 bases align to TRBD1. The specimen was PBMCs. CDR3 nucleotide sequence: TGTGCCAGCAGTGTACTACAGGGGTTGAACACTGAAGCTTTCTTT. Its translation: CASSVLQGLNTEAFF.